Below are 29 T cell receptor beta chains sequenced from a single sample in a study of blood T cell repertoires in COVID-19. Sequencing used immunoSEQ multiplex PCR; TCRdb keeps in-frame clones, though not all of them. The sample includes 60,000 to 65,000 clones, approximately 85% of them seen just once. Sequencing used peripheral blood. The receptors come from a man aged 50 to 59 with active COVID-19.

The V gene is TRBV9, the J gene TRBJ1-4, with D maybe TRBD1 (5 bases). Germline V gives CDR1 SGDLS, CDR2 YYNGEE. V lost 4 bases and J lost 6, with 22 bases in between. The CDR3 loop spans 17 amino acids. CDR3 DNA sequence: TGTGCCAGCAGCCCTTACACCACGGGGGTGGTGGATGAAAAACTGTTTTTT. It translates to CASSPYTTGVVDEKLFF.

The chain links TRBV6-5 to TRBJ1-2; D is possibly TRBD1 (6 bases). Per the germline V gene, CDR1 is MNHEY and CDR2 is SVGAGI. CDR3 length: 14 amino acids. The germline V and J ends were trimmed by 5 bases and 7 bases, with 17 bases remaining between them. CDR3 loop: CASSPSGPGAGYTF. The CDR3 nucleotides read TGTGCCAGCAGTCCCTCCGGCCCAGGGGCTGGCTACACCTTC.

The chain recombines TRBV10-1 with TRBJ2-4, with D possibly matching TRBD1 (5 bases). V gave up 10 bases and J gave up 0 bases, with 22 bases separating them. The CDR3 has 17 residues. Looked up from germline, CDR1 is WNHNN and CDR2 is SYGVQD (reference sequence). CDR3 region: CAKPLQARDLAKNIQYF. The DNA of the CDR3 is TGCGCCAAACCCTTACAGGCGCGAGACCTAGCCAAAAACATTCAGTACTTC.

The chain employs TRBV27 and TRBJ1-3, with 8 bases fitting TRBD1. V lost 3 bases, J lost 9 bases, and 7 bases stayed unmatched. Germline V gene data show CDR1 as MNHEY and CDR2 as SMNVEV (reference sequence). This CDR3 has 14 amino acids. DNA for the CDR3: TGTGCCAGCAGTTTCGGACAGGGAGAAGGCACCATATATTTT. Amino acids: CASSFGQGEGTIYF.

The J gene is TRBJ2-2, the V gene TRBV5-1; D is possibly TRBD1 (7 bases). The CDR3 is 15 amino acids. Germline V gene lookup returns CDR1 SGHRS and CDR2 YFSETQ. Trimming pared 3 bases from V and 4 bases from J, leaving 13 bases between. The CDR3 protein is CASSWRGQTTGELFF. The CDR3 nucleotides are TGCGCCAGCAGCTGGAGGGGGCAGACCACCGGGGAGCTGTTTTTT.

This chain connects TRBV19 to TRBJ1-4; unclear D gene. Deletions cut 5 bases from V and 5 bases from J, with 15 bases between. CDR1 and CDR2 from the germline V gene are LNHDA and SQIVND (reference sequence). CDR3 size: 15 residues. The CDR3 spells CASSQQAGGNEKLFF. CDR3 DNA: TGTGCCAGTAGTCAGCAGGCGGGAGGAAATGAAAAACTGTTTTTT.

The chain couples TRBV7-8 to TRBJ1-1; no clear D. Trimming took 2 bases from V and 11 from J, leaving 12 bases between them. Germline V gives CDR1 SGHVS, CDR2 FQNEAQ. CDR3 length: 12 amino acids. The CDR3 DNA reads as TGTGCCAGCAGCTTAAGGGAGTCCCAGGCTTTCTTT. Protein: CASSLRESQAFF. Combining the CDR3 with reference TRBV7-8 and TRBJ1-1 gives the whole variable domain GAGVSQSPRYKVAKRGQDVALRCDPISGHVSLFWYQQALGQGPEFLTYFQNEAQLDKSGLPSDRFFAERPEGSVSTLKIQRTQQEDSAVYLCASSLRESQAFFGQGTRLTVV.

The chain has TRBV3-1 (or the pseudogene TRBV3-2) and TRBJ2-3; D is unresolved. The CDR3 is 14 residues long. Trimming stripped 2 bases from V and 1 base from J, with 7 bases between. Germline lookup yields CDR1 LGHDT and CDR2 YNNKEL (reference sequence). CDR3: CASSQLVGTDTQYF. The CDR3 DNA reads TGTGCCAGCAGCCAATTAGTCGGCACAGATACGCAGTATTTT.

Written as DNA, the CDR3 is TGCGCCAGCAGCCCGACAGGGGAAATTTACAATGAGCAGTTCTTC. Amino acid sequence: CASSPTGEIYNEQFF. The chain employs TRBV5-1 and TRBJ2-1; 8 nucleotides line up with TRBD1. The CDR3 extends over 15 amino acids. Germline CDR1 is SGHRS and CDR2 is YFSETQ. V lost 4 bases to trimming and J lost 4 bases; unmatched junction nucleotides: 7.

The V gene is TRBV7-2, the J gene TRBJ2-2; 9 bases map to TRBD2. Germline CDR1 reads SGHTA; CDR2 reads FQGNSA. This CDR3 spans 16 amino acids. Trimming took 1 base from V and 9 from J; bases not matched to a gene: 9. The CDR3 loop is CASSLVAGGPARELFF. DNA of the CDR3: TGTGCCAGCAGCTTAGTGGCGGGGGGGCCGGCGAGGGAGCTGTTTTTT.

This chain connects TRBV2 to TRBJ1-2; 12 bases line up with TRBD1. Germline V CDR1 and CDR2: SNHLY, FYNNEI. The CDR3 sequence is 16 residues long. The J segment lost 3 bases and the V segment lost 0 bases, leaving 2 bases of the junction unmatched. The CDR3 DNA reads TGTGCCAGCAGTGAAGCTGGGACAGGGGGCGACTATGGCTACACCTTC. Its protein is CASSEAGTGGDYGYTF.

This clone turned up a few times. This chain connects TRBV3-1 (or the pseudogene TRBV3-2) to TRBJ2-3; 10 bases map to TRBD2. The J segment lost 6 bases and the V segment lost 3 bases, leaving 6 bases of the junction unmatched. The germline V gene encodes CDR1 LGHDT and CDR2 YNNKEL (reference sequence). The CDR3 loop spans 15 amino acids. In nucleotides, the CDR3 is TGTGCCAGCAGCCACGGAGCGGGGGGGAGGGATACGCAGTATTTT. Encoded protein: CASSHGAGGRDTQYF.

The chain employs TRBV11-2 and TRBJ1-3, with 7 bases matching TRBD1. This CDR3 contains 17 residues. The germline gives CDR1 SGHAT, CDR2 FQNNGV. Trimming at V came to 1 base and at J to 4 bases, leaving 10 bases not matched to a gene. The CDR3, as DNA: TGTGCCAGCAGCTTAGGAATAATAAGGGGGCCAGGAAACACCATATATTTT. It translates to CASSLGIIRGPGNTIYF.

The rearrangement joins TRBV6-5 to TRBJ1-1; 7 bases line up with TRBD1. This CDR3 comprises 11 residues. The germline V gene has CDR1 MNHEY and CDR2 SVGAGI. V lost 9 bases and J lost 11; bases outside the gene matches: 9. The CDR3 DNA reads as TGTGCCAGTACTAAGGGGGCACGGGCTTTCTTT. It yields the protein CASTKGARAFF.

This chain connects TRBV27 to TRBJ1-2, with a weak D call TRBD1 (6 bases). This CDR3 spans 13 amino acids. V was shortened by 4 bases and J by 4 bases, with 10 bases between the two germline ends. CDR1 is MNHEY, CDR2 SMNVEV, per germline (reference sequence). The CDR3 loop reads CASSYTGSYGYTF. The CDR3, as DNA: TGTGCCAGCAGTTATACAGGGAGCTATGGCTACACCTTC.

The chain combines TRBV5-1 with TRBJ2-7; D unclear. Germline V gene lookup returns CDR1 SGHRS and CDR2 YFSETQ. CDR3 length: 13 amino acids. V dropped 0 bases and J dropped 6 bases, with 10 bases sitting between them. The CDR3 here is CASSLAGWSEQYF. CDR3 coding DNA: TGCGCCAGCAGCTTGGCAGGTTGGTCCGAGCAGTACTTC.

V is TRBV7-2 and J is TRBJ2-3; D call uncertain. This CDR3 is 16 amino acids long. Germline loops: CDR1 SGHTA, CDR2 FQGNSA. The V and J ends lost 4 bases and 2 bases respectively, with 16 bases between them. CDR3 sequence: CASSSTSRLVTDTQYF. CDR3 in DNA: TGTGCCAGCAGCTCGACGTCGAGGCTAGTCACAGATACGCAGTATTTT.

This clone was observed once. The rearrangement joins TRBV12-3 or TRBV12-4 to TRBJ1-5, with TRBD1 matching 7 bases. The CDR3 runs to 13 residues. Trimming at V came to 8 bases and at J to 6 bases, leaving 7 bases not matched to a gene. The CDR3 sequence is CASSTGDSQPQHF. CDR3 nucleotides: TGTGCCAGCTCCACAGGGGACAGTCAGCCCCAGCATTTT.

This rearrangement joins TRBV9 to TRBJ2-2; no firm D call. The CDR3 has 14 amino acids. In germline, CDR1 is SGDLS, CDR2 YYNGEE. V gave up 4 bases and J gave up 5 bases, with 12 bases separating them. The CDR3 sequence is CASSLSPVTGELFF. The DNA for the CDR3 is TGTGCCAGCAGCCTCTCCCCGGTTACCGGGGAGCTGTTTTTT.

This rearrangement joins TRBV4-2 to TRBJ1-1, with 7 bases aligning to TRBD1. Germline V gene data show CDR1 as LGHNA and CDR2 as YNFKEQ. The J segment lost 6 bases and the V segment lost 0 bases, leaving 7 bases of the junction unmatched. CDR3 length: 15 residues. The CDR3 DNA reads TGTGCCAGCAGCCAAGAGGAGGGGGCGGGCTCTGAAGCTTTCTTT. It encodes CASSQEEGAGSEAFF.

The chain combines TRBV5-8 with TRBJ1-6; 7 nucleotides agree with TRBD1. Unmatched junction bases numbered 4, after V lost 4 bases and J lost 3 bases. CDR3 size: 15 residues. CDR1 SGHTS and CDR2 YDEGEE come from the germline V gene. CDR3 coding DNA: TGTGCCAGCAGCCAAAGACAGGGCTATAATTCACCCCTCCACTTT. Its protein is CASSQRQGYNSPLHF.

This clone was recorded once. The rearrangement uses TRBV11-1 and TRBJ2-5, with 13 bases aligning to TRBD2. CDR3 size: 16 residues. Unmatched junction bases numbered 7, after V lost 5 bases and J lost 4 bases. Germline V CDR1 and CDR2: SGHAT, FQDESV (reference sequence). The CDR3 here is CASSPGLAGARETQYF. The CDR3 DNA reads as TGTGCCAGCAGCCCTGGACTAGCGGGGGCAAGAGAGACCCAGTACTTC.

The rearrangement links TRBV29-1 to TRBJ2-3; tentatively, D is TRBD2 (5 bases). The CDR3 is 11 amino acids. Germline V gene sequence: CDR1 SQVTM, CDR2 ANQGSEA. Trimming removed 6 bases at V and 8 bases at J, with 12 bases between. CDR3 amino acids: CSVSSAGTQYF. The CDR3 DNA reads as TGCAGCGTGTCCTCCGCGGGTACGCAGTATTTT.

V usage is TRBV12-3 or TRBV12-4 and J usage is TRBJ2-2; D uncertain. Deletions cut 3 bases from V and 7 bases from J, with 3 bases between. This CDR3 spans 11 amino acids. The CDR3 DNA is TGTGCCAGCAGTTTTATCGGGGAGCTGTTTTTT. It codes for CASSFIGELFF.

V gene TRBV29-1 combines with J gene TRBJ1-2, with unresolved D. CDR3 length: 11 residues. V was pared by 6 bases and J by 6 bases, with 11 bases between. Per the germline V gene, CDR1 is SQVTM and CDR2 is ANQGSEA. The CDR3 here is CSVGREDGYTF. Here the CDR3 DNA reads TGCAGCGTGGGAAGGGAGGATGGCTACACCTTC.

The chain combines TRBV18 with TRBJ1-2; D gene uncertain. The germline V gene encodes CDR1 KGHSH and CDR2 LQKENI. CDR3 length: 14 amino acids. Trimming removed 3 bases from V and 4 bases from J, with 12 bases in between. Here the CDR3 reads CASSPQTAGYGYTF. The CDR3 DNA is TGTGCCAGCTCACCGCAAACAGCCGGCTATGGCTACACCTTC.

The V gene is TRBV6-5, the J gene TRBJ1-1; 7 positions match TRBD1. CDR1 is MNHEY and CDR2 is SVGAGI in the germline V gene. The CDR3 extends over 14 amino acids. J lost 4 bases, V lost 6 bases, and 8 bases had no gene match. The CDR3 sequence: CASRLTGRFTEAFF. CDR3 DNA: TGTGCCAGCAGGCTGACAGGGAGATTCACTGAAGCTTTCTTT.

The genes are TRBV7-9 and TRBJ2-3, with D perhaps matching TRBD1 (6 bases). Germline CDR1 reads SEHNR; CDR2 reads FQNEAQ (reference sequence). The CDR3 totals 14 residues. V was clipped by 5 bases and J by 1 base, with 10 bases between them. The CDR3 coding sequence is TGTGCCAGCAGCACCCGACAGGGCACAGATACGCAGTATTTT. Translated: CASSTRQGTDTQYF.

The V and J genes are TRBV11-3 and TRBJ2-1; TRBD2 aligns across 11 bases. Germline V gene data show CDR1 as SGHNT and CDR2 as YENEEA. The length of the CDR3 is 17 residues. Germline trimming cut 4 bases from V and 5 bases from J; bases unmatched to any gene: 10. Here the CDR3 reads CASSSRIAGGFNNEQFF. The DNA for the CDR3 is TGTGCCAGCAGCTCCCGAATAGCGGGGGGGTTTAACAATGAGCAGTTCTTC.